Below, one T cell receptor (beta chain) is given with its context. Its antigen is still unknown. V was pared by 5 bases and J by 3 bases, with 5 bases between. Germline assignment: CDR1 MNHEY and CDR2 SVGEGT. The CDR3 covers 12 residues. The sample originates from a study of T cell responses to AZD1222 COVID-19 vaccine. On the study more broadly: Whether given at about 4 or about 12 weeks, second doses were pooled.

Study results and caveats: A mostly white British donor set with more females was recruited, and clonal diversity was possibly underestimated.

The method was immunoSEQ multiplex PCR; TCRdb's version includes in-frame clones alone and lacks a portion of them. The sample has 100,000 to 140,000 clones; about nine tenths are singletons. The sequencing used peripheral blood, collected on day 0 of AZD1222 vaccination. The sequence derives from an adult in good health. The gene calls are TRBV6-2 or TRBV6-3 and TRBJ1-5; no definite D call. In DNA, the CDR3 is TGTGCCAGCAGTCAATACAATCAGCCCCAGCATTTT. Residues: CASSQYNQPQHF.